This record looks at one TCR beta chain sequence and its context. The study ran its PCR with 60 Vbeta and 13 Jbeta primers. Assay used: immunoSEQ multiplex PCR; TCRdb lists only in-frame clones, some missing. The profile covers about 150,000 clones, with roughly 64% appearing a single time and about 3% taken by the ten largest. The sample belongs to a study of cytomegalovirus exposure and HLA in healthy donors. The overall study: Researchers previously reported finding fewer than 140 million unique TCR beta sequences from about 170 million T cells.

The CDR3 loop spans 11 amino acids. Per the germline V gene, CDR1 is DFQATT and CDR2 is SNEGSKA (reference sequence). Trimming took off 3 bases at V and 8 bases at J, with 7 bases between the two ends. The sequenced material came from PBMCs. The chain joins TRBV20-1 to TRBJ1-4; D gene unclear. The sequence was collected from a woman aged 30 to 39 in good health and CMV-seropositive. CDR3 residues: CSASALEKLFF. In DNA, the CDR3 is TGCAGTGCTAGTGCGTTGGAAAAACTGTTTTTT.